These T cell receptor beta chains were read from a single sample in a study of early T cells in non-severe SARS-CoV-2 infection. TCRdb re-analysed the 5' RACE reads in MiXCR, keeping a single row per CDR3 protein. This sample has 87,000 or so distinct CDR3 sequences; around 15% occur once, and the top ten carry around 5.8%. Sequenced: whole blood. Receptors originate from an adult who was a healthcare worker with PCR-confirmed SARS-CoV-2 infection or an uninfected control (not recorded which). Each CDR3 is given without its conserved first and last residue.

v_call cdr3_aa
TRBV27 ASRRNRAKQPQH
TRBV29-1 SVFPPLGSYNEQF
TRBV27 ASSAIPDRGTEAF
TRBV29-1 SVVTTGANVLT
TRBV12-3/TRBV12-4 ASSLGGAFNQPQH
TRBV7-6 ASSLEGNYGYT
TRBV28 ASSLNPRTEAF
TRBV6-1 ASSEPWANSQY
TRBV20-1 SAHHPGLLSTDTQY
TRBV6-2/TRBV6-3 ASSYGPGVNTEAF
TRBV5-1 ASSQPGQHTEAF
TRBV29-1 SADRGTEAF
TRBV7-2 ASSWFSGEEETQY
TRBV29-1 SVEEGNGYT
TRBV28 ASSLAEIDTQY
TRBV24-1 ATSDSLGQATGELF
TRBV10-3 AILDGTYEQY
TRBV5-6 ASGKQGSSYNEQF
TRBV4-3 ASSQDGSFYGYT
TRBV4-2 ASSRTGTGGSGNTIY
TRBV3-1 ASSPRAETQY
TRBV28 ASSLSRTGRISNQPQH
TRBV3-1 ASSQGSGRSDTQY
TRBV6-6 ASSWIDSSGYT
TRBV28 ASSDQGYNEQF
TRBV7-9 ASSLAMEVAPLH
TRBV4-1 ASRSGAVTDTQY
TRBV6-2/TRBV6-3 ASSPQGPWGAGELF
TRBV7-6 ASSSVPEGSTDTQY
TRBV12-3/TRBV12-4 ASSFWGTYYNEQF
TRBV7-9 ASTGPYGNQPQH
TRBV28 ASSSTHRAPNEKLF
TRBV5-4 ASSLLLSGPDTQY
TRBV7-9 ASSLPGTEAF
TRBV7-9 ASSLDRVAGGGHGYT
TRBV28 ASRRDSPLGTEAF